This TCR beta chain came from a study of T cells in Graves' hyperthyroidism and ophthalmopathy. Amplification of TCR beta CDR3 regions was performed using RNA transcripts as template. HTBI primers were the set used in a first-round RT-PCR of the TCR CDR3. Via MiXCR, TCRdb re-called the multiplex PCR reads, giving one row per CDR3 protein. There are a few hundred thousand distinct CDR3 sequences in the sample; around 13% occur only once, and more than 4.5% lies in the top ten. General observations from the study: Most expanded thyroid clonotypes above 0.001 also appeared in blood.

A few counts support this clonotype. The antigen remains unidentified. CDR1 and CDR2 from the germline V gene are LGHNA and YSLEER. This CDR3 region has 14 residues. V gave up 4 bases and J gave up 5 bases; unmatched junction bases: 7. V usage is TRBV4-3 and J usage is TRBJ2-7; 8 nucleotides align to TRBD1. The sequence came from a woman aged 18-30 years with Graves' hyperthyroidism. Sample: blood. CDR3 residues: CASSPVGQGDEQYF. The CDR3 coding sequence is TGCGCCAGCAGCCCTGTAGGACAGGGTGACGAGCAGTACTTC.